These 5 T cell receptor beta chains were sequenced from one sample in a study of blood T cell repertoires in COVID-19. Sequenced by immunoSEQ multiplex PCR; TCRdb stores in-frame clones only, minus some. The table has 300,000 to 500,000 clones, around 89% seen once; the top ten hold approximately 1%. The sequencing sample was made of PBMCs or T cells enriched from blood (not recorded which). Source of these receptors: a young woman with acute COVID-19.

J is TRBJ1-3 and V is TRBV5-1, with a possible D match to TRBD1 (5 bases). Germline-derived CDR1 and CDR2 are SGHRS and YFSETQ. V was clipped by 0 bases and J by 0 bases, with 10 bases between them. This CDR3 contains 16 residues. CDR3: CASSLGQITSGNTIYF. CDR3 DNA: TGCGCCAGCAGCTTGGGACAGATCACCTCTGGAAACACCATATATTTT. The whole variable domain, filled in from reference TRBV5-1 and TRBJ1-3, reads KAGVTQTPRYLIKTRGQQVTLSCSPISGHRSVSWYQQTPGQGLQFLFEYFSETQRNKGNFPGRFSGRQFSNSRSEMNVSTLELGDSALYLCASSLGQITSGNTIYFGEGSWLTVV.

This chain links TRBV7-9 with TRBJ2-2, with TRBD2 matching 8 bases. CDR1 SEHNR and CDR2 FQNEAQ come from the germline V gene (reference sequence). The CDR3 has 18 residues. Germline trimming cut 5 bases from V and 0 bases from J; bases unmatched to any gene: 11. The CDR3 reads CASSPPRGGGSNTGELFF. As DNA, the CDR3 is TGTGCCAGCAGCCCCCCCCGGGGGGGAGGTTCGAACACCGGGGAGCTGTTTTTT.

The chain links TRBV6-5 to TRBJ2-7; 7 bases align to TRBD1. The germline V gene has CDR1 MNHEY and CDR2 SVGAGI. The CDR3 totals 15 residues. Losses at the gene ends were 4 bases for V and 4 bases for J; bases not matched to a gene: 10. The CDR3 reads CASSSRGDSVYEQYF. In nucleotides, the CDR3 is TGTGCCAGCAGTTCCCGAGGGGACAGCGTATACGAGCAGTACTTC.

The CDR3 loop is CASSVIQLKETQYF. The CDR3 DNA is TGTGCCAGCAGTGTAATACAGCTTAAAGAGACCCAGTACTTC. The genes are TRBV2 and TRBJ2-5, with D hard to call. The germline V gene has CDR1 SNHLY and CDR2 FYNNEI. V lost 4 bases and J 3 bases, leaving 12 bases between the germline ends. The CDR3 is 14 residues long.

This chain connects TRBV24-1 to TRBJ2-1; 8 bases map to TRBD2. Germline V gives CDR1 KGHDR, CDR2 SFDVKD. The CDR3 contains 17 residues. V gave up 0 bases and J gave up 2 bases; unmatched junction bases: 5. For the CDR3, the DNA is TGTGCCACCAGTGATTTGCCCCCCGGGAGGGCCTACAATGAGCAGTTCTTC. Translated, it gives CATSDLPPGRAYNEQFF.